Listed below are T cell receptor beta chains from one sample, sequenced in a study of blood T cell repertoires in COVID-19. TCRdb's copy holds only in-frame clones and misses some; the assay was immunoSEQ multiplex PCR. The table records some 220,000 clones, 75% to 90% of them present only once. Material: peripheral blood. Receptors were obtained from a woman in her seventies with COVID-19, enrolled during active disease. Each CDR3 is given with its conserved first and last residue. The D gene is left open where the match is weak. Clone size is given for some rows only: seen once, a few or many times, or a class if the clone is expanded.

CDR3aa: CASSLKPVGGNTGELFF; CDR3nt: TGCGCCAGCAGCTTGAAACCGGTGGGAGGAAACACCGGGGAGCTGTTTTTT; v_gene: TRBV5-1; d_gene: -; abundance: few; j_gene: TRBJ2-2
CDR3aa: CASSTLLAAYEQYF; CDR3nt: TGTGCCAGCAGTACCCTACTAGCGGCTTACGAGCAGTACTTC; v_gene: TRBV6-6; d_gene: TRBD2; abundance: -; j_gene: TRBJ2-7
CDR3aa: CASSLGQMSSYNSPLHF; CDR3nt: TGCGCCAGCAGCTTGGGACAGATGAGCTCCTATAATTCACCCCTCCACTTT; v_gene: TRBV5-1; d_gene: -; abundance: -; j_gene: TRBJ1-6
CDR3aa: CASSISETQYF; CDR3nt: TGTGCCAGTAGTATCTCAGAGACCCAGTACTTC; v_gene: TRBV19; d_gene: -; abundance: -; j_gene: TRBJ2-5
CDR3aa: CASSPFTGFNGYTF; CDR3nt: TGTGCCAGCTCACCATTCACAGGGTTTAATGGCTACACCTTC; v_gene: TRBV18; d_gene: -; abundance: -; j_gene: TRBJ1-2
CDR3aa: CASSLGGQDTQYF; CDR3nt: TGTGCCAGCAGCTTAGGAGGACAGGATACGCAGTATTTT; v_gene: TRBV7-8; d_gene: -; abundance: -; j_gene: TRBJ2-3
CDR3aa: CASRKLAGAGMKTQYF; CDR3nt: TGTGCCAGCAGAAAGCTAGCGGGAGCGGGAATGAAGACCCAGTACTTC; v_gene: TRBV28; d_gene: TRBD2; abundance: -; j_gene: TRBJ2-5
CDR3aa: CASSPRDSGNYYNEQFF; CDR3nt: TGTGCCAGCTCCCCCCGTGATAGCGGGAACTACTACAATGAGCAGTTCTTC; v_gene: TRBV18; d_gene: TRBD2; abundance: -; j_gene: TRBJ2-1
CDR3aa: CASSISGTSDYNEQFF; CDR3nt: TGTGCCAGCAGCATCTCCGGGACTAGCGACTACAATGAGCAGTTCTTC; v_gene: TRBV5-5; d_gene: TRBD2; abundance: -; j_gene: TRBJ2-1
CDR3aa: CASSLTFVTSTGELFF; CDR3nt: TGTGCCAGCAGCTTGACCTTCGTGACTAGCACCGGGGAGCTGTTTTTT; v_gene: TRBV7-2; d_gene: -; abundance: few; j_gene: TRBJ2-2
CDR3aa: CASSDWRERSYNEQFF; CDR3nt: TGTGCCAGCAGTGACTGGCGGGAGCGGTCCTACAATGAGCAGTTCTTC; v_gene: TRBV2; d_gene: TRBD2; abundance: -; j_gene: TRBJ2-1
CDR3aa: CASSVRWSRLAGASEQFF; CDR3nt: TGTGCCAGCAGCGTAAGGTGGAGTCGACTAGCGGGAGCATCCGAGCAGTTCTTC; v_gene: TRBV7-2; d_gene: TRBD2; abundance: -; j_gene: TRBJ2-1
CDR3aa: CASSMRDSENQPQHF; CDR3nt: TGTGCCAGTAGTATGAGGGACAGTGAGAATCAGCCCCAGCATTTT; v_gene: TRBV19; d_gene: TRBD1; abundance: -; j_gene: TRBJ1-5
CDR3aa: CASSLTVGSYTF; CDR3nt: TGTGCCAGCAGCTTAACAGTAGGCTCCTACACCTTC; v_gene: TRBV7-9; d_gene: -; abundance: -; j_gene: TRBJ1-2
CDR3aa: CASTRGPRTDTQYF; CDR3nt: TGTGCCAGCACCAGAGGGCCTCGGACAGATACGCAGTATTTT; v_gene: TRBV27; d_gene: -; abundance: -; j_gene: TRBJ2-3
CDR3aa: CAWATGQGSYEQYF; CDR3nt: TGTGCCTGGGCAACGGGACAGGGCTCCTACGAGCAGTACTTC; v_gene: TRBV30; d_gene: TRBD1; abundance: -; j_gene: TRBJ2-7
CDR3aa: CASSLVSRESSGANVLTF; CDR3nt: TGTGCCAGCAGCTTAGTTAGCCGTGAGAGCTCTGGGGCCAACGTCCTGACTTTC; v_gene: TRBV7-2; d_gene: -; abundance: -; j_gene: TRBJ2-6
CDR3aa: CASSPRGAPAGSYGYTF; CDR3nt: TGTGCCAGCAGTCCCCGGGGGGCCCCCGCAGGGTCCTATGGCTACACCTTC; v_gene: TRBV28; d_gene: -; abundance: few; j_gene: TRBJ1-2
CDR3aa: CASSNHETDLSTLHF; CDR3nt: TGTGCCAGTAGTAACCATGAGACAGATCTCTCTACCCTCCACTTT; v_gene: TRBV19; d_gene: -; abundance: -; j_gene: TRBJ1-6
CDR3aa: CASSELAGTTYNEQFF; CDR3nt: TGCGCCAGCAGTGAACTAGCGGGAACAACATACAATGAGCAGTTCTTC; v_gene: TRBV10-1; d_gene: TRBD2; abundance: -; j_gene: TRBJ2-1
CDR3aa: CASSRDRVGSNTEAFF; CDR3nt: TGTGCCAGCAGCCGCGACAGGGTAGGTTCAAACACTGAAGCTTTCTTT; v_gene: TRBV28; d_gene: TRBD1; abundance: -; j_gene: TRBJ1-1
CDR3aa: CASKFTGKPNTGELFF; CDR3nt: TGTGCCAGCAAATTTACAGGGAAACCGAACACCGGGGAGCTGTTTTTT; v_gene: TRBV27; d_gene: -; abundance: -; j_gene: TRBJ2-2
CDR3aa: CASSLRQSGTRISGELFF; CDR3nt: TGTGCCAGCAGCTTGAGGCAAAGTGGGACTAGAATTTCCGGGGAGCTGTTTTTT; v_gene: TRBV5-8; d_gene: TRBD2; abundance: -; j_gene: TRBJ2-2
CDR3aa: CASSQDPGFQYF; CDR3nt: TGCGCCAGCAGCCAAGATCCGGGATTCCAGTATTTT; v_gene: TRBV4-3; d_gene: -; abundance: -; j_gene: TRBJ2-3
CDR3aa: CASSDFAGTGGPSSGNTIYF; CDR3nt: TGTGCCAGCAGTGACTTCGCCGGGACAGGGGGCCCGAGCTCTGGAAACACCATATATTTT; v_gene: TRBV6-4; d_gene: TRBD1; abundance: -; j_gene: TRBJ1-3
CDR3aa: CATSPGQVYQPQHF; CDR3nt: TGTGCCACCTCCCCAGGACAGGTTTATCAGCCCCAGCATTTT; v_gene: TRBV24-1; d_gene: TRBD1; abundance: -; j_gene: TRBJ1-5
CDR3aa: CASSSSAAGAGNTIYF; CDR3nt: TGCGCCAGCAGCTCCTCAGCTGCGGGGGCTGGAAACACCATATATTTT; v_gene: TRBV5-1; d_gene: -; abundance: -; j_gene: TRBJ1-3
CDR3aa: CASSQEGASGSPLHF; CDR3nt: TGCGCCAGCAGCCAAGAGGGGGCTTCGGGTTCACCCCTCCACTTT; v_gene: TRBV4-3; d_gene: -; abundance: -; j_gene: TRBJ1-6
CDR3aa: CASSLDLAGNNEQFF; CDR3nt: TGTGCCAGCAGCTTGGATCTAGCGGGAAATAATGAGCAGTTCTTC; v_gene: TRBV5-4; d_gene: TRBD2; abundance: -; j_gene: TRBJ2-1
CDR3aa: CASKGQGAQPQHF; CDR3nt: TGTGCCAGCAAGGGACAGGGGGCCCAGCCCCAGCATTTT; v_gene: TRBV19; d_gene: TRBD1; abundance: -; j_gene: TRBJ1-5
CDR3aa: CASSLRGNSYEQYF; CDR3nt: TGTGCCAGCAGCTTGCGGGGAAATTCCTACGAGCAGTACTTC; v_gene: TRBV5-4; d_gene: -; abundance: -; j_gene: TRBJ2-7
CDR3aa: CSVGQGSGNTEAFF; CDR3nt: TGCAGCGTAGGACAGGGATCTGGGAACACTGAAGCTTTCTTT; v_gene: TRBV29-1; d_gene: TRBD1; abundance: once; j_gene: TRBJ1-1
CDR3aa: CASSYRLPGGNTEAFF; CDR3nt: TGTGCCAGCAGTTACAGGTTACCCGGCGGGAACACTGAAGCTTTCTTT; v_gene: TRBV27; d_gene: -; abundance: -; j_gene: TRBJ1-1
CDR3aa: CASSAGQAIPRTNEKLFF; CDR3nt: TGTGCCAGCAGCGCGGGACAGGCCATTCCACGGACTAATGAAAAACTGTTTTTT; v_gene: TRBV7-2; d_gene: TRBD1; abundance: -; j_gene: TRBJ1-4
CDR3aa: CANPGQEAFF; CDR3nt: TGTGCCAATCCGGGACAGGAAGCTTTCTTT; v_gene: TRBV19; d_gene: TRBD1; abundance: -; j_gene: TRBJ1-1
CDR3aa: CASSLQGAGEAFF; CDR3nt: TGTGCCAGCAGTTTACAGGGGGCTGGTGAAGCTTTCTTT; v_gene: TRBV27; d_gene: TRBD1; abundance: -; j_gene: TRBJ1-1
CDR3aa: CSASRPSGHYNEQFF; CDR3nt: TGCAGTGCTAGTAGGCCTAGCGGGCACTACAATGAGCAGTTCTTC; v_gene: TRBV20-1; d_gene: TRBD2; abundance: -; j_gene: TRBJ2-1
CDR3aa: CASSLGGQGGYTF; CDR3nt: TGTGCCAGCAGCTTAGGCGGACAGGGAGGCTACACCTTC; v_gene: TRBV7-2; d_gene: TRBD1; abundance: -; j_gene: TRBJ1-2
CDR3aa: CASSLVLRSTDTQYF; CDR3nt: TGTGCCAGCAGTTTAGTCCTACGGAGCACAGATACGCAGTATTTT; v_gene: TRBV27; d_gene: -; abundance: -; j_gene: TRBJ2-3
CDR3aa: CASSKVTGSGNTIYF; CDR3nt: TGTGCCAGCAGCAAAGTAACAGGCTCTGGAAACACCATATATTTT; v_gene: TRBV21-1; d_gene: -; abundance: -; j_gene: TRBJ1-3
CDR3aa: CASSLDLNSPLHF; CDR3nt: TGTGCCAGCAGCTTAGACCTTAATTCACCCCTCCACTTT; v_gene: TRBV11-3; d_gene: -; abundance: few; j_gene: TRBJ1-6
CDR3aa: CATSAPGQGFYEQYF; CDR3nt: TGTGCCACCAGTGCGCCGGGACAGGGGTTCTACGAGCAGTACTTC; v_gene: TRBV24-1; d_gene: TRBD1; abundance: -; j_gene: TRBJ2-7
CDR3aa: CATSGTTATEAFF; CDR3nt: TGTGCCACCAGTGGTACTACGGCCACTGAAGCTTTCTTT; v_gene: TRBV24-1; d_gene: -; abundance: -; j_gene: TRBJ1-1
CDR3aa: CASSPGQGARRNYNEQFF; CDR3nt: TGTGCCAGCAGCCCGGGACAGGGGGCGCGGAGAAACTACAATGAGCAGTTCTTC; v_gene: TRBV11-2; d_gene: TRBD1; abundance: -; j_gene: TRBJ2-1
CDR3aa: CASSSGLLAGGQETQYF; CDR3nt: TGCGCCAGCAGCTCCGGCCTACTAGCGGGAGGCCAAGAGACCCAGTACTTC; v_gene: TRBV5-1; d_gene: TRBD2; abundance: -; j_gene: TRBJ2-5
CDR3aa: CASSEAWGQYNEQFF; CDR3nt: TGTGCCAGCAGTGAAGCGTGGGGACAATACAATGAGCAGTTCTTC; v_gene: TRBV6-1; d_gene: -; abundance: -; j_gene: TRBJ2-1
CDR3aa: CASSRWGGTEPQHF; CDR3nt: TGTGCCAGCAGCCGATGGGGGGGGACTGAGCCCCAGCATTTT; v_gene: TRBV6-2/TRBV6-3; d_gene: -; abundance: -; j_gene: TRBJ1-5
CDR3aa: CASSLGGEVYSPLHF; CDR3nt: TGTGCCAGCAGCTTGGGAGGGGAGGTTTACTCACCCCTCCACTTT; v_gene: TRBV5-4; d_gene: -; abundance: -; j_gene: TRBJ1-6
CDR3aa: CASSNGVGYTF; CDR3nt: TGTGCCAGCAGTAACGGAGTCGGCTACACCTTC; v_gene: TRBV12-3/TRBV12-4; d_gene: -; abundance: -; j_gene: TRBJ1-2
CDR3aa: CASSSRTSGINEQFF; CDR3nt: TGTGCCAGCAGCTCCCGGACTAGCGGGATTAATGAGCAGTTCTTC; v_gene: TRBV6-2/TRBV6-3; d_gene: TRBD2; abundance: -; j_gene: TRBJ2-1
CDR3aa: CAWSGGRLDTGELFF; CDR3nt: TGTGCCTGGAGCGGAGGGCGCCTTGACACCGGGGAGCTGTTTTTT; v_gene: TRBV30; d_gene: -; abundance: -; j_gene: TRBJ2-2
CDR3aa: CASSVSPGELFF; CDR3nt: TGTGCCAGCAGCGTGAGCCCCGGGGAGCTGTTTTTT; v_gene: TRBV9; d_gene: -; abundance: few; j_gene: TRBJ2-2
CDR3aa: CASQTRGGRDNSPLHF; CDR3nt: TGTGCCAGCCAAACGCGCGGAGGGCGCGATAATTCACCCCTCCACTTT; v_gene: TRBV2; d_gene: -; abundance: -; j_gene: TRBJ1-6